The entry that follows covers one T cell receptor (beta chain) sequence. Its recognized antigen is unknown. No quality values exist for individual bases; no much larger clone is one base distant. At one collaborating source in Seattle, patients were enrolled during active infection and were followed longitudinally through the course of disease. Each collaborating institution followed its own protocols to collect whole blood in K2EDTA tubes. For TCRbeta analysis, collaborators shipped samples in one of three forms: frozen whole blood, isolated PBMCs, or DNA extracted from either of those sample types. TCRbeta CDR3 regions were amplified from genomic DNA by means of the immunoSEQ Assay, a bias-controlled multiplex PCR. On the study's bioinformatics: Within the assay, amplification of reference gene primers was used to estimate how many nucleated cells each sample contained. Sequence reads were collapsed and filtered to measure the absolute abundance of every unique TCRbeta CDR3 rearrangement. For each sample, productive Simpson clonality was calculated as the square root of Simpson's diversity index across productive rearrangements. TCRdb mirrors the immuneACCESS table, restricted to in-frame sequences. Some clones are absent from its copies; in checked studies, under half trace to an unresolved V gene, and the reason for the others is unknown. V and J calls plus clone size are reproduced from that table; the DNA served to infer D and trimming. The sample data list approximately 160,000 clones, and roughly 84% of these were observed just once. More than 7.5% of the sample belongs to the ten largest clones.

Cut back by 3 bases and 3 bases, the V and J ends lie 11 bases apart. In the germline V gene, CDR1 corresponds to ENHRY and CDR2 to SYGVKD. From the cysteine through the phenylalanine, the CDR3 covers 14 amino acids. Only CDR3 DNA remains: 42 bases, in frame from the first base. This entry comes from a study of blood T cell repertoires in COVID-19 (dated by TCRdb to 2020 to 2022). Regarding the complete study: Samples covering the acute and convalescent phases of COVID-19 were provided by collaborators in the United States, Italy and Spain. The prospective study material was composed of cDNA or gDNA derived from T cells, B-cell-depleted T cells, or PBMCs. The samples were drawn from two sources: the first 160 participants of the ongoing ImmuneRACE study, and 1,254 subjects contributed by 6 global collaborators. A freely available public database, intended as a resource for researchers studying the immune response to SARS-CoV-2, is where the repertoires were released. Sample metadata almost always included a de-identified subject ID, COVID-19 status, age in years and sex. HLA class I and class II types, where available, came from metadata supplied by the sample provider rather than from assay-based typing. The dataset comprised deeply sampled blood TCRbeta repertoires from subjects exposed to, actively infected with, or recovered from COVID-19.

Findings and caveats that apply to the study as a whole: How much clinical and demographic metadata was included differed by source and by participant, and the metadata was provided uncurated.

The V and J segments used are TRBV10-3 and TRBJ1-1; the D gene is possibly TRBD1, with 6 bases matching. This clonotype was sampled from an older woman with COVID-19, enrolled during active disease. The sample comprised peripheral blood. The CDR3 sequence is CAISDPDSHTEAFF. DNA sequence: TGTGCCATCAGTGATCCGGACAGCCACACTGAAGCTTTCTTT.